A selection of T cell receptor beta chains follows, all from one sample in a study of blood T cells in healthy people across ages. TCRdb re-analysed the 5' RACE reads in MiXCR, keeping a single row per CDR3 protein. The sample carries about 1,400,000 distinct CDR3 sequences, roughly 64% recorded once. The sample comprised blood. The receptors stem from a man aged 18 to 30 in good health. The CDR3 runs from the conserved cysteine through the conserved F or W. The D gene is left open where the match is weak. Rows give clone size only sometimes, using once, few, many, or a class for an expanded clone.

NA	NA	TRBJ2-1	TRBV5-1	TGCGCCAGCAGCTTGGACGAGGTCGTCTACAATGAGCAGTTCTTC	CASSLDEVVYNEQFF
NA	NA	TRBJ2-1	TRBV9	TGTGCCACAGCTCGTGGGCGGAGCTCCTACAATGAGCAGTTCTTC	CATARGRSSYNEQFF
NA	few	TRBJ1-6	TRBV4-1	TGCGCCAGCAGCCAATCACAGAACCAGGGATATAATTCACCCCTCCACTTT	CASSQSQNQGYNSPLHF
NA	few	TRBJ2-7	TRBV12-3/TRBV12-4	TGTGCCAGCAGTTACTACAGGGCCCACGAGCAGTACTTC	CASSYYRAHEQYF
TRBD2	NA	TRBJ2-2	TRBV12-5	TGTGCTAGTGGTTTGATCCGACTAGCGGGACTCGACTCGAACACCGGGGATCTGTTTTTT	CASGLIRLAGLDSNTGDLFF
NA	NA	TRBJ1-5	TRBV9	TGTGCCAGCAGCCCATCAGGGGACGGCAATCAGCCCCAGCATTTT	CASSPSGDGNQPQHF
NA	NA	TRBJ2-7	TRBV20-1	TGCAGTGCTAGAGATCCCGAGGGACCGTACGAGCAGTACTTC	CSARDPEGPYEQYF
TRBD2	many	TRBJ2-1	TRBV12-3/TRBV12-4	TGTGCCAGCAGTCCGGGACTAGCGGCGTCCTACAATGAGCAGTTCTTC	CASSPGLAASYNEQFF
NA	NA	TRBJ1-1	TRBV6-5	TGTGCCAGCAGTTACTCGAAGTCCACGTTGAACACTGAAGCTTTCTTT	CASSYSKSTLNTEAFF
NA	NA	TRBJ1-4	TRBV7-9	TGTGCCAGCACCCCCGAGTATGGAAAACTGTTTTTT	CASTPEYGKLFF
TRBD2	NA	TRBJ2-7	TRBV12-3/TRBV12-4	TGTGCCAGCAGCCACAGCCTAGCGGGCTATCCCTACGAGCAGTACTTC	CASSHSLAGYPYEQYF
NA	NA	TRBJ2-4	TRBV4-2	TGTGCCAGCAGCCCTGGACAAAGCCTAGCCAAAAACATTCGGTACTTC	CASSPGQSLAKNIRYF
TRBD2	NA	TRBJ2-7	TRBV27	TGTGCCAGCAGTTTATGGGGGACTAGCGGGCCTTCTGACTCCTACGAGCAGTACTTC	CASSLWGTSGPSDSYEQYF
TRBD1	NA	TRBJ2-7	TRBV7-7	TGTGCTAGCAGCCCCCAGGGGGGACAGGGCTACGAGCAGTACTTC	CASSPQGGQGYEQYF
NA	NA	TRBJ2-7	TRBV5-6	TGTGCCAGCAGCGTCGCAACCCTCGAGCAGTACTTC	CASSVATLEQYF
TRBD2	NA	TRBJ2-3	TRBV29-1	TGCAGCGTTGAAGATCGTGGTTTCGAGCGGGGGCACACAGATACGCAGTATTTT	CSVEDRGFERGHTDTQYF
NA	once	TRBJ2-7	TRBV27	TGTGCCACCGCCTCCCGACAGCCCTACGAGCAGTACTTC	CATASRQPYEQYF
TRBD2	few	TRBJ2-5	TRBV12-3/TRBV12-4	TGTGCCAGCAGTGGGACTAGCGGGGGAGAGACCCAGTACTTC	CASSGTSGGETQYF
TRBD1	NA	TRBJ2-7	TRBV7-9	TGTGCCAGCAGCTTCACCCCGGACAGGATGGGCTACGAGCAGTACTTC	CASSFTPDRMGYEQYF
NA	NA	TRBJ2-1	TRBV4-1	TGCGCCAGCAGCCAGGGAGCCTCCTACAATGAGCAGTTCTTC	CASSQGASYNEQFF
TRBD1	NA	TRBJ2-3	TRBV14	TGTGCCAGCAGCCAGCTTCGGACAGGGGTCACAGATACGCAGTATTTT	CASSQLRTGVTDTQYF
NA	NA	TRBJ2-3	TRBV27	TGTGCCAGCAGTTTACGACAGTTCACAGATACGCAGTATTTT	CASSLRQFTDTQYF
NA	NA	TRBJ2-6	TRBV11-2	TGTGCCAGCATCCTTATGGGCCAGCGACCCCCCTCTGGGGCCAACGTCCTGACTTTC	CASILMGQRPPSGANVLTF
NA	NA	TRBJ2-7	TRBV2	TGTGCCAGCAGTGAGGGACGGCTGACCTACGAGCAGTACTTC	CASSEGRLTYEQYF
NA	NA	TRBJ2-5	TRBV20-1	TGCAGTGCTAAGAGGGAGTACAGTCAGTACTTC	CSAKREYSQYF
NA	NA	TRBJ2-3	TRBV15	TGTGCCACCAGCAGTTACCACACAGATACGCAGTATTTT	CATSSYHTDTQYF
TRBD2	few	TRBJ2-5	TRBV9	TGTGCCAGCAGCGCAGGACTAGCGGGCGGGGAGACCCAGTACTTC	CASSAGLAGGETQYF
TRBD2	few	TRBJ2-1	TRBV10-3	TGTGCCATCAGTGGGATTGGGCTAGCGGGAGAGCGGTCCTACAATGAGCAGTTCTTC	CAISGIGLAGERSYNEQFF
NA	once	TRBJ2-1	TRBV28	TGTGCCAGCAGTCTCCCCTGGCAGGGGAGGGATCAGTTCTTC	CASSLPWQGRDQFF